This TCR beta chain stems from a study of Tregs in tolerant kidney transplant recipients. The repertoire was sequenced with immunoSEQ multiplex PCR; TCRdb's copy has only in-frame clones and lacks some. The table shows just over 30,000 clones, with 82% occurring only once. Notes on this clone: Its antigen is still unknown.

Looked up from germline, CDR1 is MNHEY and CDR2 is SMNVEV (reference sequence). V dropped 6 bases and J dropped 5 bases, with 7 bases sitting between them. This CDR3 region has 11 residues. The chain couples TRBV27 to TRBJ1-1; D unclear. This sequence originates from a human donor in good health. Material: Tregs from blood cultured with allogeneic cells. The CDR3 DNA reads TGTGCCAGCAGCCGAGGGACTGAAGCTTTCTTT. Translating it yields CASSRGTEAFF.